The entry below describes one TCR beta chain. The sample originates from a study of blood T cell repertoires in COVID-19. Overall study context: The origin of the acute and convalescent COVID-19 samples was the United States, Italy and Spain. T cells, B-cell-depleted T cells, or PBMCs supplied cDNA or gDNA.

The protocol was immunoSEQ multiplex PCR, while the TCRdb copy is restricted to in-frame clones and leaves out a portion. The sample holds 200,000 to 250,000 clones, approximately 91% seen once. The J segment lost 8 bases and the V segment lost 2 bases, leaving 9 bases of the junction unmatched. This CDR3 spans 16 amino acids. Germline-derived CDR1 and CDR2 are MNHEY and SVGAGI. The sample comprised peripheral blood. This clonotype was sampled from a man between 50 and 59 years old with COVID-19, enrolled during active disease. The chain joins TRBV6-5 to TRBJ2-1; 10 bases map to TRBD1. The CDR3 spells CASSYPPGQGRDEQFF. In nucleotides, the CDR3 is TGTGCCAGCAGTTACCCGCCGGGACAGGGGCGGGATGAGCAGTTCTTC.